The rows below give T cell receptor beta chains drawn from one sample of a study of blood T cell repertoires in COVID-19. Sequencing was performed with immunoSEQ multiplex PCR; in TCRdb, only in-frame clones are kept and a portion is missing. This sample yields 100,000 to 120,000 clones, of which about 76% are seen a single time; approximately 40% belongs to the top ten. The sample comprised peripheral blood. The receptors here all came from a man at least 80 years old with acute or convalescent COVID-19. CDR3s include the opening cysteine and the closing phenylalanine or tryptophan. The D gene is left open where the match is weak. The size of a clone is reported for some rows only, either as once, few or many, or as a class for expanded clones.

TRBV13,TRBJ2-5,-,-,TGTGCCAGCAGCTCCACAGAGGGGGAAGAGACCCAGTACTTC,CASSSTEGEETQYF
TRBV5-1,TRBJ1-2,-,-,TGCGCCAGCACCTTAACAGGTTCTAACTATGGCTACACCTTC,CASTLTGSNYGYTF
TRBV4-1,TRBJ2-7,-,few,TGCGCCAGCAGCGCGCGATCCGGGACACTAGGCCCCTACGAGCAGTACTTC,CASSARSGTLGPYEQYF
TRBV30,TRBJ1-3,-,-,TGTGCCTGGAGGCGGCCATACTCTGGAAACACCATATATTTT,CAWRRPYSGNTIYF
TRBV25-1,TRBJ2-2,TRBD2,-,TGTGCCAGCAGTGATGGTACTAGCGGGATTAGCGGGGAGCTGTTTTTT,CASSDGTSGISGELFF
TRBV19,TRBJ1-2,TRBD1,-,TGTGCCAGTAGTATAGGAGGGACAGGGATTCGATACACCTTC,CASSIGGTGIRYTF
TRBV7-2,TRBJ2-7,TRBD1,few,TGTGCCAGCAGCTCCGGACAGGGTCAGGAGCAGTACTTC,CASSSGQGQEQYF
TRBV20-1,TRBJ2-5,-,once,TGCAGTGCTAGTATCCAACGGGAGACCCAGTACTTC,CSASIQRETQYF
TRBV7-9,TRBJ2-5,TRBD1,-,TGTGCCAGCAGCCCGGGACAGTTAGAGACCCAGTACTTC,CASSPGQLETQYF
TRBV19,TRBJ2-1,-,-,TGTGCCAGTAGTATCTCGGGAGATCGCGATGAGCAGTTCTTC,CASSISGDRDEQFF
TRBV19,TRBJ1-1,-,once,TGTGCCAGTAGTAACAGGGCTACCACTGAAGCTTTCTTT,CASSNRATTEAFF
TRBV7-2,TRBJ2-3,TRBD2,-,TGTGCCAGCAGCCGGGGGGGGCTGACAGATACGCAGTATTTT,CASSRGGLTDTQYF
TRBV30,TRBJ1-2,-,-,TGTGCCTGGAGACGAGAGATTAACTATGGCTACACCTTC,CAWRREINYGYTF
TRBV27,TRBJ2-1,TRBD2,-,TGTGCCAGCAGTCCCTGGACTAGCGGGAGGGCTCATGAGCAGTTCTTC,CASSPWTSGRAHEQFF
TRBV20-1,TRBJ1-5,TRBD1,-,TGCAGTGCTAGTCGACAGGGGGCGCCGGGCAATCAGCCCCAGCATTTT,CSASRQGAPGNQPQHF
TRBV27,TRBJ2-7,TRBD2,-,TGTGCCAGCAGTTTATCTCTAGCGGGAGTCGAGCAGTACTTC,CASSLSLAGVEQYF
TRBV19,TRBJ2-1,TRBD2,-,TGTGCCAGTAGTATTCGGCTAGCGGGAGTCGGTGAGCAGTTCTTC,CASSIRLAGVGEQFF
TRBV11-2,TRBJ2-6,-,-,TGTGCCAGCAGCCCGAGAGGGGGGGCCCCTGGGGCCAACGTCCTGACTTTC,CASSPRGGAPGANVLTF
TRBV18,TRBJ1-2,TRBD1,-,TGTGCCAGCTCACAAGGGACAGGGAAAAAGGGCGGCTACACCTTC,CASSQGTGKKGGYTF
TRBV2,TRBJ2-1,TRBD1,once,TGTGCCAGCAGGTACGATAGGACAGGGGGCGCACCGAGCTCCTACAATGAGCAGTTCTTC,CASRYDRTGGAPSSYNEQFF
TRBV2,TRBJ1-1,TRBD1,-,TGTGCCAGCAGGGACGGGACAGGGTATACTGAAGCTTTCTTT,CASRDGTGYTEAFF
TRBV6-4,TRBJ1-5,-,few,TGTGCCAGCAGTGAGCAGGGATCTGAGCAGCCCCAGCATTTT,CASSEQGSEQPQHF
TRBV7-3,TRBJ2-7,-,-,TGTGCCAGCAGCTTATACGGGAGTTCTTCCGAGCAGTACTTC,CASSLYGSSSEQYF
TRBV15,TRBJ2-1,TRBD2,-,TGTGCCACCAGCAGAGAGTTGGGGGGAGGGCTTAATGAGCAGTTCTTC,CATSRELGGGLNEQFF
TRBV5-5,TRBJ2-7,-,once,TGTGCCAGCAGCTTGGGAGCCGTAACCTACGAGCAGTACTTC,CASSLGAVTYEQYF
TRBV5-1,TRBJ1-1,TRBD1,-,TGCGCCAGCAGCCGACAGGGTCAAGACACTGAAGCTTTCTTT,CASSRQGQDTEAFF
TRBV3-1/TRBV3-2,TRBJ1-2,-,-,TGTGCCAGCAGCCAAGGATCGGGGAGAAACTATGGCTACACCTTC,CASSQGSGRNYGYTF
TRBV5-1,TRBJ2-2,TRBD2,few,TGCGCCAGCAGCTTGGAAGCGGGAAAAACCGGGGAGCTGTTTTTT,CASSLEAGKTGELFF
TRBV28,TRBJ2-7,TRBD1,-,TGTGCCAGCAGTGGATTCGGGACAGGGGCCTACGAGCAGTACTTC,CASSGFGTGAYEQYF
TRBV28,TRBJ2-7,-,few,TGTGCCAGCAGTCCCCCTCTCTACGAGCAGTACTTC,CASSPPLYEQYF
TRBV28,TRBJ2-5,TRBD2,-,TGTGCCAGCAGTCTGGGACTAGCGGGAGTTACAGAGACCCAGTACTTC,CASSLGLAGVTETQYF
TRBV27,TRBJ2-7,-,-,TGTGCCAGCAGGATAGGACAGTGGGCCTACGAGCAGTACTTC,CASRIGQWAYEQYF
TRBV19,TRBJ1-1,TRBD1,-,TGTGCCAGTAGTCTCCCCCCAATGTTTCAGGGGGCTGAAGCTTTCTTT,CASSLPPMFQGAEAFF
TRBV6-5,TRBJ2-1,TRBD2,-,TGTGCCAGCAGCTTTATGACTAGCGGTTACAATGAGCAGTTCTTC,CASSFMTSGYNEQFF
TRBV9,TRBJ1-6,-,-,TGTGCCAGCAGCGCCACAGGGTTTGGTTCACCCCTCCACTTT,CASSATGFGSPLHF
TRBV7-3,TRBJ1-6,TRBD1,few,TGTGCCAGCAGCTTAATAGGGACAGGGTCTTCACCCCTCCACTTT,CASSLIGTGSSPLHF
TRBV18,TRBJ2-3,TRBD2,-,TGTGCCAGCTCACCTAAACTAGCGGGCCACACAGATACGCAGTATTTT,CASSPKLAGHTDTQYF
TRBV19,TRBJ2-5,-,-,TGTGCCAGTAGTTTCCAACCCTCACTTGGGACCCAGTACTTC,CASSFQPSLGTQYF
TRBV24-1,TRBJ2-7,TRBD2,-,TGTGCCACCAGTGATTACTTAGCGGGCAACGAGCAGTACTTC,CATSDYLAGNEQYF
TRBV10-3,TRBJ2-3,TRBD2,few,TGTGCCATCAGTGAAGCGGGAGATGCAGATACGCAGTATTTT,CAISEAGDADTQYF
TRBV4-2,TRBJ2-1,-,-,TGTGCCAGCAGCCCTCCCTCAGGAAACAATGAGCAGTTCTTC,CASSPPSGNNEQFF
TRBV5-1,TRBJ2-3,-,-,TGCGCCAGCAGAACCGGAGATACGCAGTATTTT,CASRTGDTQYF
TRBV6-5,TRBJ2-7,TRBD1,-,TGTGCCAGCAGGTTGGGACAGGGGATCTACGAGCAGTACTTC,CASRLGQGIYEQYF
TRBV2,TRBJ1-4,TRBD1,-,TGTGCCAGCATTGCCGGGACAGGGTATGAAAAACTGTTTTTT,CASIAGTGYEKLFF
TRBV12-3/TRBV12-4,TRBJ2-7,-,-,TGTGCCAGCAGTTTAGCGAACAGCTACGAGCAGTACTTC,CASSLANSYEQYF
TRBV6-1,TRBJ1-5,-,-,TGTGCCAGCAGTGACCCCCGGAGGGCGGGCCAGCCCCAGCATTTT,CASSDPRRAGQPQHF
TRBV2,TRBJ2-7,TRBD1,-,TGTGCCAGCAGTGATGTCAGGACAGGGGTTCCCGAGCAGTACTTC,CASSDVRTGVPEQYF
TRBV19,TRBJ1-6,-,-,TGTGCCAGTCGGGGCTCCTATAATTCACCCCTCCACTTT,CASRGSYNSPLHF
TRBV3-1/TRBV3-2,TRBJ2-7,TRBD1,once,TGTGCCAGCCGGGACAGATACCGATCCTACGAGCAGTACTTC,CASRDRYRSYEQYF
TRBV2,TRBJ1-6,TRBD1,-,TGTGCCAGCACCAGGACAGGGGGTTCACCCCTCCACTTT,CASTRTGGSPLHF